This T cell receptor (beta chain) was profiled in a study of T cells in localized non-small cell lung cancer. Produced via immunoSEQ multiplex PCR; TCRdb's table is partial and in-frame only. The top ten hold 5% to 6% of the sample, which has some 36,000 clones, more than 80% seen once. The study's findings and limits: The tumor had only one region sequenced, so heterogeneity remains possible. Higher T cell density in the blood was associated with longer overall survival, whereas higher adjacent-lung clonality associated with shorter survival. Uninvolved adjacent lung showed the highest T cell clonality, exceeding tumor. In adjacent lung appeared a median approximately 57 of the top 100 tumor clones.

As regards this clone: Its matching antigen is unknown.

This CDR3 is built from 17 residues. Trimming removed 10 bases from V and 2 bases from J, with 24 bases in between. The V gene's germline CDR1 is MDHEN and CDR2 SYDVKM. This material consisted of peripheral blood mononuclear cells, taken before any cancer treatment. This chain connects TRBV28 to TRBJ1-3, with D possibly being TRBD1 (6 bases). The sequence was obtained from a male donor older than 55 with stage II lung adenocarcinoma. CDR3 DNA: TGTGCCACCTACCGTTCCGGGACAACACTCACTGGAAACACCATATATTTT. Amino acid sequence: CATYRSGTTLTGNTIYF.